These 22 T cell receptor beta chains were all obtained from the same sample, sequenced in a study of Graves' ophthalmopathy and Graves' hyperthyroidism. Researchers took RNA transcripts and amplified TCR beta CDR3 regions from them. First-round RT-PCR with HTBI primers preceded a second-round multiplex PCR. TCRdb re-called the multiplex PCR reads with MiXCR, one entry per CDR3 protein. The sample consists of 300,000 to 500,000 distinct CDR3 sequences, approximately 15% of them appearing once. Sequencing used peripheral blood. The receptors were sampled from a woman in her late teens or twenties with stable Graves' hyperthyroidism.

There are many counts of this clonotype. A much larger clone lies a single base off, so this may be a read error. The rearrangement uses TRBV24-1 and TRBJ2-5; tentative D call: TRBD1 (5 bases). In germline, CDR1 is KGHDR, CDR2 SFDVKD. This CDR3 spans 13 amino acids. The chain's CDR3 is CATSGTYQETKYF. In nucleotides, the CDR3 is TGTGCCACCAGTGGGACATACCAAGAGACCAAGTACTTC.

This clonotype was observed at least ten times. The chain uses TRBV12-5 and TRBJ1-3; no definite D call. Per germline, CDR1 LGHNT and CDR2 FRNRAP. The CDR3 loop spans 13 amino acids. V was pared by 6 bases and J by 5 bases, with 11 bases between. CDR3 sequence reads: CASGSERRNTIYF. CDR3 sequence (DNA): TGTGCTAGTGGCTCGGAACGGCGAAACACCATATATTTT.

V usage is TRBV20-1 and J usage is TRBJ1-5; D is possibly TRBD1 (5 bases). V shed 0 bases and J shed 5 bases, with 20 bases lying between them. From germline, CDR1 is DFQATT and CDR2 SNEGSKA (reference sequence). The CDR3 totals 17 residues. The CDR3 region has the DNA TGCAGTGCTAGAGATCCCGCGGGACGGAGTTTCGATCAGCCCCAGCATTTT. This sequence encodes CSARDPAGRSFDQPQHF.

This clonotype was recorded at least ten times. The chain carries TRBV28 and TRBJ2-7; D gene unclear. The CDR3 spans 13 residues. CDR1 and CDR2 from the germline V gene are MDHEN and SYDVKM. The V end lost 5 bases, the J end lost 6 bases, and 14 bases lay between the germline ends. CDR3 nucleotides: TGTGCCAGCAGTCTTCCCCGCCGGGCCGAGCAGTACTTC. Translated: CASSLPRRAEQYF.

Note on this clonotype: The junction departs from the called germline gene at one end, perhaps through a read error. The chain links TRBV19 to TRBJ1-2, with D possibly matching TRBD1 (5 bases). CDR3 length: 15 amino acids. Per germline, CDR1 LNHDA and CDR2 SQIVND (reference sequence). The CDR3 DNA follows: TGTGCCAGTAGTATAAGCCCACAGGCCAACTATGGCTTCACCTTC. Translation gives CASSISPQANYGFTF.

The rearrangement links TRBV5-1 to TRBJ2-5; TRBD2 agrees at 7 bases. V shed 0 bases and J 5 bases; nucleotides not matched to a gene: 7. This CDR3 has 15 residues. CDR1 and CDR2 (germline): SGHRS, YFSETQ. CDR3 in DNA: TGCGCCAGCAGCTTGGGGGACTATTCATGGGAGACCCAGTACTTC. It is translated as CASSLGDYSWETQYF.

This clonotype was seen a handful of times. The chain recombines TRBV14 with TRBJ1-2; 9 bases line up with TRBD1. V shed 5 bases and J 5 bases; nucleotides not matched to a gene: 12. The germline V gene encodes CDR1 SGHDN and CDR2 FVKESK. The CDR3 contains 16 residues. DNA for the CDR3: TGTGCCAGCAGCTTACAAGGACAGGGGAATAAATATGGCTACACCTTC. Amino acid sequence: CASSLQGQGNKYGYTF. The complete variable domain, with remaining parts taken from reference TRBV14 and TRBJ1-2, reads EAGVTQFPSHSVIEKGQTVTLRCDPISGHDNLYWYRRVMGKEIKFLLHFVKESKQDESGMPNNRFLAERTGGTYSTLKVQPAELEDSGVYFCASSLQGQGNKYGYTFGSGTRLTVV.

This clonotype was counted at least ten times. The rearrangement uses TRBV20-1 and TRBJ2-5, with D possibly matching TRBD1 (6 bases). The CDR3 is 14 residues long. Between the trimmed V and J ends, which lost 6 bases and 2 bases, there was a span of 16 bases. Germline CDR1 reads DFQATT; CDR2 reads SNEGSKA (reference sequence). The CDR3 protein is CSAIPTGSQETQYF. The CDR3 region has the DNA TGCAGTGCCATCCCTACAGGGTCACAAGAGACCCAGTACTTC.

At least ten counts were recorded for this clonotype. The genes are TRBV5-6 and TRBJ1-5, with TRBD1 identical over 11 bases. After removal of 4 bases from V and 6 bases from J, the junction contained 6 bases not matched to a gene. In germline, CDR1 is SGHDT, CDR2 YYEEEE. The CDR3 spans 15 residues. CDR3 in amino acids: CASSDGQGATQPQHF. CDR3 bases: TGTGCCAGCAGCGACGGACAGGGGGCTACTCAGCCCCAGCATTTT.

This clonotype has a count of ten or more. The chain carries TRBV6-5 and TRBJ1-1; weak D call: TRBD1 (5 bases). The germline CDR1 and CDR2 sequences are MNHEY and SVGAGI. Trimming shortened V by 5 bases and J by 2 bases, and 9 bases separated the two germline ends. The length of the CDR3 is 13 residues. DNA of the CDR3: TGTGCCAGCAGTCGGGACGGCAACACTGAAGCTTTCTTT. This translates into CASSRDGNTEAFF.

This clonotype appeared many times. The chain carries TRBV10-3 and TRBJ2-2; 8 bases map to TRBD2. With V trimmed by 6 bases and J by 2 bases, 8 bases remained unmatched. Germline CDR1 reads ENHRY; CDR2 reads SYGVKD. The CDR3 has 16 amino acids. The CDR3 protein is CAISPNAGGNTGELFF. In DNA, the CDR3 is TGTGCCATCAGCCCTAATGCGGGGGGAAACACCGGGGAGCTGTTTTTT.

This clonotype was observed a handful of times. The V call is TRBV9, the J call TRBJ2-5; unclear D gene. Trimming left V 2 bases short and J 0 bases short, with 8 bases between. The CDR3 loop spans 14 amino acids. Germline CDR1 SGDLS, CDR2 YYNGEE. The CDR3 nucleotides read TGTGCCAGCAGCGTTCAAACTAACCAAGAGACCCAGTACTTC. Amino acids: CASSVQTNQETQYF.

The table lists this clonotype with many counts. The rearrangement uses TRBV29-1 and TRBJ1-2; D is uncertain. V lost 0 bases and J lost 7, with 15 bases in between. CDR1 and CDR2 from the germline V gene are SQVTM and ANQGSEA. The CDR3 consists of 14 residues. Here the CDR3 reads CSVEDRVAGGGYTF. Written as DNA, the CDR3 is TGCAGCGTTGAAGACAGAGTGGCAGGAGGTGGCTACACCTTC.

There are a few counts of this clonotype. V is TRBV20-1 and J is TRBJ2-1; 8 positions agree with TRBD2. Looked up from germline, CDR1 is DFQATT and CDR2 is SNEGSKA (reference sequence). There are 15 residues in the CDR3. Trimming removed 2 bases from V and 5 bases from J; junction bases left unmatched: 8. The CDR3 protein is CSARFGGGPHNEQFF. The CDR3 DNA follows: TGCAGTGCTAGATTCGGCGGGGGGCCACACAATGAGCAGTTCTTC.

In its sample, this clonotype was seen many times. The chain carries TRBV20-1 and TRBJ2-5; a weak D match, TRBD1 (6 bases). V was pared by 1 base and J by 5 bases, with 8 bases between. Germline values: CDR1 DFQATT, CDR2 SNEGSKA (reference sequence). The CDR3 contains 12 residues. The chain's CDR3 is CSARGGHETQYF. The CDR3 DNA reads as TGCAGTGCTAGAGGGGGGCACGAGACCCAGTACTTC.

In its sample, this clonotype was seen many times. The chain carries TRBV7-8 and TRBJ1-3; no reliable D call. The V and J ends lost 4 bases and 3 bases respectively, with 7 bases between them. The CDR3 has 13 amino acids. The germline gives CDR1 SGHVS, CDR2 FQNEAQ. This CDR3 is CASSWRVGNTIYF. CDR3 nucleotides: TGTGCCAGCAGCTGGAGGGTTGGAAACACCATATATTTT. Filled out from reference TRBV7-8 and TRBJ1-3, the complete variable domain reads GAGVSQSPRYKVAKRGQDVALRCDPISGHVSLFWYQQALGQGPEFLTYFQNEAQLDKSGLPSDRFFAERPEGSVSTLKIQRTQQEDSAVYLCASSWRVGNTIYFGEGSWLTVV.

This clonotype was observed a few times. The chain employs TRBV28 and TRBJ2-7; D is perhaps TRBD1 (6 bases). Deletions cut 3 bases from V and 2 bases from J, with 17 bases between. This CDR3 contains 16 residues. Germline-derived CDR1 and CDR2 are MDHEN and SYDVKM. CDR3 in amino acids: CASSFPLYRAPYEQYF. In nucleotides, the CDR3 is TGTGCCAGCAGTTTCCCCCTCTACAGGGCCCCCTACGAGCAGTACTTC.

This clonotype was seen repeatedly, ten times or more. The chain combines TRBV2 with TRBJ2-7, with TRBD1 as a possible D gene (7 bases). The V end lost 7 bases, the J end lost 4 bases, and 14 bases lay between the germline ends. CDR1 and CDR2 (germline): SNHLY, FYNNEI. The CDR3 extends over 13 amino acids. CDR3 nucleotides: TGTGCCAGCACAGGGGGGCTGGGGTACGAGCAGTACTTC. Its translation is CASTGGLGYEQYF.

This clonotype was found many times. The chain has TRBV19 and TRBJ1-5, with D perhaps TRBD1 (5 bases). Deletions cut 4 bases from V and 1 base from J, with 8 bases between. Looked up from germline, CDR1 is LNHDA and CDR2 is SQIVND (reference sequence). This CDR3 spans 14 amino acids. The CDR3 spells CASSKRQSNQPQHF. DNA of the CDR3: TGTGCCAGTAGTAAAAGACAGAGCAATCAGCCCCAGCATTTT.

This clonotype was counted many times. The V and J genes are TRBV12-3 or TRBV12-4 and TRBJ1-5; a possible D gene is TRBD1 (5 bases). This CDR3 has 18 amino acids. Trimming removed 8 bases from V and 5 bases from J, with 28 bases in between. The CDR3 bases are TGTGCCAGCCAAAACCCCCAACGGGCAGCCCTGGGGGATCAGCCCCAGCATTTT. This encodes CASQNPQRAALGDQPQHF.

This clonotype has only a few counts. The J gene is TRBJ1-5, the V gene TRBV18, with D maybe TRBD1 (6 bases). The V end lost 2 bases, the J end lost 10 bases, and 15 bases lay between the germline ends. In germline, CDR1 is KGHSH, CDR2 LQKENI. The CDR3 totals 14 residues. DNA of the CDR3: TGTGCCAGCTCACCATTGGGGGCGACTAGTCCCCAGCATTTT. Translated, it gives CASSPLGATSPQHF.

This clonotype was found many times. The chain links TRBV7-2 to TRBJ2-1; no definite D call. V shed 5 bases and J shed 5 bases, with 13 bases lying between them. The CDR3 is 14 residues long. CDR1 and CDR2 (germline): SGHTA, FQGNSA. Here the CDR3 DNA reads TGTGCCAGCAGCCCCCACTCCCAGGACAATGAGCAGTTCTTC. Its protein is CASSPHSQDNEQFF.